A single sample is the source of the 16 T cell receptor beta chains below, sequenced in a study of human T cells and chemical hapten exposure. Time point defined: pre-sensitization, week 0. Indicated treatment: therapeutic diphenylcyclopropenone sensitization with weekly scalp DPC. TCRdb reanalysed the RACE reads using MiXCR and keeps one entry per CDR3 protein. The table includes about 77,000 distinct CDR3 sequences, approximately 15% detected once. The specimen was whole blood, collected in connection with sensitization to the hapten diphenylcyclopropenone (DPC). These receptors came from a woman aged 45 to 65 with alopecia areata. Some clones in this sample may be carry-over from other donors' samples.

The sample holds many counts of this clonotype. J is TRBJ2-3 and V is TRBV3-1; D gene unclear. Germline CDR1 LGHDT, CDR2 YNNKEL (reference sequence). There are 14 residues in the CDR3. V lost 6 bases and J 5 bases, leaving 15 bases between the germline ends. The CDR3 loop reads CASRIASREDTQYF. Written as DNA, the CDR3 is TGTGCCAGCAGGATAGCTAGTAGGGAAGATACGCAGTATTTT.

This rearrangement joins TRBV6-6 to TRBJ1-5, with TRBD1 matching 8 bases. The CDR3 runs 15 residues. Germline loops: CDR1 MNHNY, CDR2 SVGAGI (reference sequence). With 2 bases clipped from V and 4 bases from J, the junction kept 4 bases outside the gene matches. CDR3 sequence reads: CASSYRDRRNQPQHF. CDR3 in DNA: TGTGCCAGCAGTTACCGGGACAGGCGGAATCAGCCCCAGCATTTT.

This clonotype was counted between two and nine times. The V and J genes are TRBV19 and TRBJ1-5, with D uncertain. Trimming stripped 7 bases from V and 7 bases from J, with 11 bases between. Germline V lookup: CDR1 LNHDA, CDR2 SQIVND (reference sequence). The CDR3 is 12 residues long. CDR3 sequence (DNA): TGTGCCAGTAATCATCATGGGCAGCCCCAGCATTTT. Protein sequence: CASNHHGQPQHF.

For the CDR3, the DNA is TGTGCCAGCAGTTTCCTGGCCGGGGAGCTGTTTTTT. Its protein product is CASSFLAGELFF. The rearrangement uses TRBV27 and TRBJ2-2; D is undetermined. CDR3 length: 12 residues. Germline CDR1 reads MNHEY; CDR2 reads SMNVEV (reference sequence). V lost 3 bases and J lost 6, with 5 bases in between.

This clonotype was counted only a few times. CDR3 protein: CASSQETSGSIRDEQYF. CDR3 DNA: TGTGCCAGCAGCCAAGAAACTAGCGGGAGCATACGGGACGAGCAGTACTTC. The chain has TRBV3-1 and TRBJ2-7; 11 bases line up with TRBD2. Trimming cost V 0 bases and J 5 bases; bases outside gene matches: 9. This CDR3 has 17 residues. Germline CDR1 and CDR2: LGHDT and YNNKEL (reference sequence).

The chain joins TRBV11-2 to TRBJ1-1, with a weak D call TRBD1 (5 bases). Between the trimmed V and J ends, which lost 1 base and 1 base, there was a span of 10 bases. Per the germline V gene, CDR1 is SGHAT and CDR2 is FQNNGV. CDR3 size: 15 residues. The CDR3 DNA sequence: TGTGCCAGCAGCTTAGGACAGTCTGGGAACACTGAAGCTTTCTTT. It encodes CASSLGQSGNTEAFF.

This clonotype was picked up a small number of times. The chain employs TRBV6-6 and TRBJ2-7; no clear D gene. V lost 8 bases to trimming and J lost 2 bases, with 16 bases between them. Germline V CDR1 and CDR2: MNHNY, SVGAGI (reference sequence). The CDR3 covers 14 residues. The CDR3 reads CASGLTGLTYEQYF. The CDR3 coding sequence is TGTGCCAGCGGATTGACCGGGCTCACCTACGAGCAGTACTTC.

This clonotype has a handful of counts. This chain joins TRBV12-3 or TRBV12-4 and TRBJ1-5, with 8 nucleotides matching TRBD1. The CDR3 is made up of 16 amino acids. J gave up 6 bases and V 5 bases, and 12 bases lay outside the gene matches. The CDR3 here is CASSPPRQGSAQPQHF. The CDR3 DNA reads as TGTGCCAGCAGTCCGCCTAGACAGGGGTCGGCTCAGCCCCAGCATTTT.

The chain carries TRBV29-1 and TRBJ2-2; 7 nucleotides match TRBD1. This CDR3 is 13 amino acids long. The germline V gene has CDR1 SQVTM and CDR2 ANQGSEA. CDR3 sequence (DNA): TGCGCCACCGGGACAGCCTACACCGGGGAGCTGTTTTTT. Amino acids: CATGTAYTGELFF.

The chain is built from TRBV18 and TRBJ2-3; no clear D gene. This CDR3 spans 12 amino acids. The V gene's germline CDR1 is KGHSH and CDR2 LQKENI. V lost 3 bases and J lost 6, with 7 bases in between. DNA for the CDR3: TGTGCCAGCTCACCCGACCCGGATACGCAGTATTTT. Its protein product is CASSPDPDTQYF.

The rearrangement links TRBV28 to TRBJ2-7; D unclear. This CDR3 is 15 amino acids long. V was pared by 5 bases and J by 6 bases, with 20 bases between. Germline lookup yields CDR1 MDHEN and CDR2 SYDVKM. CDR3 sequence: CASSPSSLLAFEQYF. The CDR3 region has the DNA TGTGCCAGCAGTCCCTCCTCTCTATTGGCGTTCGAGCAGTACTTC.

The gene calls are TRBV20-1 and TRBJ2-3; possible D gene TRBD1, 5 bases. The CDR3 sequence is 13 residues long. Trimming shortened V by 6 bases and J by 2 bases, and 12 bases separated the two germline ends. Germline-derived CDR1 and CDR2 are DFQATT and SNEGSKA (reference sequence). The CDR3 loop is CSAPQEITDTQYF. As DNA, the CDR3 is TGCAGTGCCCCACAGGAGATCACAGATACGCAGTATTTT.

This clonotype turned up a few times. V is TRBV2 and J is TRBJ1-3; D is undetermined. V gave up 2 bases and J gave up 10 bases, with 9 bases separating them. The CDR3 has 12 residues. Germline V gene data show CDR1 as SNHLY and CDR2 as FYNNEI. The CDR3 coding sequence is TGTGCCAGCAGTGAACGACAACAGACCATATATTTT. Residues: CASSERQQTIYF. Using reference TRBV2 and TRBJ1-3 for the parts outside the CDR3, the full variable domain is EPEVTQTPSHQVTQMGQEVILRCVPISNHLYFYWYRQILGQKVEFLVSFYNNEISEKSEIFDDQFSVERPDGSNFTLKIRSTKLEDSAMYFCASSERQQTIYFGEGSWLTVV.

The rearrangement links TRBV11-1 to TRBJ2-3; 7 bases are a match to TRBD2. Trimming took 1 base from V and 0 from J; bases not matched to a gene: 7. Germline CDR1 is SGHAT and CDR2 is FQDESV (reference sequence). The length of the CDR3 is 17 residues. CDR3 loop: CASSLVASGTSTDTQYF. CDR3 nucleotides: TGTGCCAGCAGCTTAGTCGCTAGCGGAACTAGCACAGATACGCAGTATTTT.

The chain joins TRBV7-2 to TRBJ2-2; 11 positions match TRBD2. This CDR3 has 17 amino acids. Germline CDR1 is SGHTA and CDR2 is FQGNSA. Germline trimming cut 3 bases from V and 4 bases from J; bases unmatched to any gene: 7. The CDR3 nucleotides read TGTGCCAGCAGCTTTACTAGCGGGAGTCTGAGCACCGGGGAGCTGTTTTTT. This gives the protein CASSFTSGSLSTGELFF. Full variable domain (remainder filled in from reference TRBV7-2 and TRBJ2-2): GAGVSQSPSNKVTEKGKDVELRCDPISGHTALYWYRQSLGQGLEFLIYFQGNSAPDKSGLPSDRFSAERTGGSVSTLTIQRTQQEDSAVYLCASSFTSGSLSTGELFFGEGSRLTVL.

This clonotype occurred a few times. The chain employs TRBV29-1 and TRBJ1-2; possible D gene TRBD1, 6 bases. Germline V gene sequence: CDR1 SQVTM, CDR2 ANQGSEA. The CDR3 sequence is 13 residues long. Trimming stripped 2 bases from V and 8 bases from J, with 15 bases between. CDR3 sequence (DNA): TGCAGCGTTGAACCCCGGGGGCGCATGGGCTACACCTTC. Encoded protein: CSVEPRGRMGYTF.